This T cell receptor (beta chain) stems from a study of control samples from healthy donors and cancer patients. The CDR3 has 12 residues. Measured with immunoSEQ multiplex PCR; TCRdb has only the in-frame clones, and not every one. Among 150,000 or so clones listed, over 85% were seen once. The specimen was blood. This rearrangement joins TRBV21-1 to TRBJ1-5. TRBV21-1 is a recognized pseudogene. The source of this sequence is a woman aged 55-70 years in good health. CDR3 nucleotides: TGTGCCAGCAGCAAAGGAGGTCAGCCCCAGCATTTT. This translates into CASSKGGQPQHF.